The 23 T cell receptor beta chains below all came from one sample that was sequenced in a study of immune evolution from preneoplasia to lung adenocarcinoma. Repertoires were generated with immunoSEQ multiplex PCR, while TCRdb's copy carries only in-frame clones and drops some. The table shows several thousand clones, with nearly 80% occurring only once. Source material: FFPE normal lung tissue adjacent to the tumor. The receptors were gathered from a person aged 50-75 years with lung adenocarcinoma.

Only one count was recorded for this clone. The chain has TRBV20-1 and TRBJ2-5, with unresolved D. Germline CDR1 reads DFQATT; CDR2 reads SNEGSKA (reference sequence). CDR3 length: 11 residues. The CDR3 DNA reads as TGCGGCGGAGAGTACCAAGAGACCCAGTACTTC. It encodes CGGEYQETQYF.

The chain is built from TRBV6-1 and TRBJ2-7; possible D gene TRBD2, 6 bases. The V end lost 3 bases, the J end lost 2 bases, and 17 bases lay between the germline ends. Germline-derived CDR1 and CDR2 are MNHNS and SASEGT. The CDR3 loop spans 16 amino acids. The CDR3 is CASSDRRASEPYEQYF. The CDR3 DNA is TGTGCCAGCAGTGATAGGCGGGCTAGCGAGCCCTACGAGCAGTACTTC.

The V call is TRBV6-5, the J call TRBJ2-2; D perhaps matches TRBD1 (6 bases). CDR1 MNHEY and CDR2 SVGAGI come from the germline V gene. V was clipped by 0 bases and J by 1 base, with 6 bases between them. CDR3 length equals 15 residues. DNA of the CDR3: TGTGCCAGCAGTTACTCGGACAGGAACACCGGGGAGCTGTTTTTT. Residues: CASSYSDRNTGELFF.

The V gene is TRBV6-5, the J gene TRBJ1-1; D is unclear. Germline V CDR1 and CDR2: MNHEY, SVGAGI. V was trimmed by 2 bases and J by 2 bases, leaving 6 bases between them. The CDR3 runs to 13 residues. Written as DNA, the CDR3 is TGTGCCAGCAGTTACCCGGGTAACACTGAAGCTTTCTTT. This sequence encodes CASSYPGNTEAFF.

This clone was counted between two and nine times. The chain joins TRBV6-1 to TRBJ2-1; 7 positions match TRBD1. Germline V CDR1 and CDR2: MNHNS, SASEGT. With 2 bases clipped from V and 3 bases from J, the junction kept 4 bases outside the gene matches. CDR3 length equals 15 residues. CDR3 in DNA: TGTGCCAGCAGTGAATCCGGGACAGTCTACAATGAGCAGTTCTTC. Translated, it gives CASSESGTVYNEQFF.

V usage is TRBV2 and J usage is TRBJ2-5, with 10 bases matching TRBD2. Germline CDR1 reads SNHLY; CDR2 reads FYNNEI. The CDR3 has 13 residues. Trimming removed 8 bases from V and 4 bases from J; junction bases left unmatched: 4. Here the CDR3 DNA reads TGTGCCAGCCCCCTAGCGGGAGTAGAGACCCAGTACTTC. Amino acids: CASPLAGVETQYF.

This sequence joins TRBV9 and TRBJ2-1; D gene ambiguous. V lost 2 bases to trimming and J lost 7 bases, with 13 bases between them. CDR3 length equals 14 residues. Germline V gene sequence: CDR1 SGDLS, CDR2 YYNGEE. Here the CDR3 reads CASSVRHKQNEQFF. The CDR3 nucleotides read TGTGCCAGCAGCGTCCGACATAAACAAAATGAGCAGTTCTTC.

The chain has TRBV28 and TRBJ1-2; tentatively, D is TRBD1 (6 bases). Germline V CDR1 and CDR2: MDHEN, SYDVKM. The CDR3 is 14 amino acids. V was clipped by 5 bases and J by 4 bases, with 14 bases between them. CDR3 DNA sequence: TGTGCCAGCAGTCCCCCGGGGGGCGGCTATGGCTACACCTTC. It yields the protein CASSPPGGGYGYTF.

The genes are TRBV6-1 and TRBJ2-6; D is unresolved. This CDR3 contains 15 residues. Germline V gene lookup returns CDR1 MNHNS and CDR2 SASEGT. V dropped 5 bases and J dropped 2 bases, with 10 bases sitting between them. CDR3 in DNA: TGTGCCAGCAGTCCCCCGGTGCCTGGGGCCAACGTCCTGACTTTC. Translated, it gives CASSPPVPGANVLTF.

The chain joins TRBV28 to TRBJ2-7, with D tentatively TRBD2 (6 bases). The length of the CDR3 is 16 residues. The V and J ends lost 7 bases and 3 bases respectively, with 22 bases between them. The germline gives CDR1 MDHEN, CDR2 SYDVKM. The chain's CDR3 is CASTPAGSDLFYEQYF. In DNA form, the CDR3 reads TGTGCCAGCACCCCCGCGGGATCGGATTTATTCTACGAGCAGTACTTC.

The CDR3 protein is CASTAVGEQFF. The CDR3 nucleotides are TGTGCCAGCACCGCGGTCGGTGAGCAGTTCTTC. V gene TRBV6-6 combines with J gene TRBJ2-1; D unresolved. Germline V gene data show CDR1 as MNHNY and CDR2 as SVGAGI (reference sequence). The CDR3 contains 11 residues. Trimming left V 7 bases short and J 9 bases short, with 10 bases between.

This clone was counted a single time. The rearrangement joins TRBV28 to TRBJ1-4; 8 bases are shared with TRBD1. From germline, CDR1 is MDHEN and CDR2 SYDVKM. The CDR3 contains 14 residues. The V gene end was trimmed by 4 bases and the J gene end by 8 bases; junction bases not matched to a gene: 6. The CDR3 spells CASSSQGAEEKLFF. CDR3 bases: TGTGCCAGCAGTTCGCAGGGGGCGGAAGAAAAACTGTTTTTT.

The chain has TRBV5-1 and TRBJ2-5; the D is unclear. The germline gives CDR1 SGHRS, CDR2 YFSETQ. V gave up 0 bases and J gave up 2 bases, with 8 bases separating them. The CDR3 contains 14 residues. The CDR3, as DNA: TGCGCCAGCAGCTTGGGTGGGGTTCAAGAGACCCAGTACTTC. Translated, it gives CASSLGGVQETQYF.

This chain uses TRBV5-1 with TRBJ1-1; no reliable D call. The germline V and J ends were trimmed by 0 bases and 5 bases, with 2 bases remaining between them. CDR3 length equals 11 residues. The germline V gene has CDR1 SGHRS and CDR2 YFSETQ. Here the CDR3 DNA reads TGCGCCAGCAGCTTGGGGACTGAAGCTTTCTTT. Residues: CASSLGTEAFF.

This sequence joins TRBV20-1 and TRBJ1-5; unclear D gene. The V end was cut by 0 bases, the J end by 3 bases, with 0 bases between. Germline V gene data show CDR1 as DFQATT and CDR2 as SNEGSKA (reference sequence). CDR3 length: 11 amino acids. The CDR3 nucleotides are TGCAGTGCTAGAGACAATCAGCCCCAGCATTTT. It codes for CSARDNQPQHF.

DNA for the CDR3: TGTGCCACCAGTCTTCGGACTAGCGGGACGAAAAACATTCAGTACTTC. This sequence encodes CATSLRTSGTKNIQYF. V usage is TRBV15 and J usage is TRBJ2-4; 12 bases map to TRBD2. There are 16 residues in the CDR3. V shed 6 bases and J 4 bases; nucleotides not matched to a gene: 7. CDR1 and CDR2 from the germline V gene are LNHNV and YYDKDF (reference sequence).

This clone was detected once. V is TRBV28 and J is TRBJ2-2; TRBD2 might be the D (6 bases). V gave up 5 bases and J gave up 3 bases, with 10 bases separating them. The CDR3 spans 14 residues. From germline, CDR1 is MDHEN and CDR2 SYDVKM. CDR3 nucleotides: TGTGCCAGCAGTATGACTAGTTACACCGGGGAGCTGTTTTTT. Its protein product is CASSMTSYTGELFF. Filled out from reference TRBV28 and TRBJ2-2, the complete variable domain reads DVKVTQSSRYLVKRTGEKVFLECVQDMDHENMFWYRQDPGLGLRLIYFSYDVKMKEKGDIPEGYSVSREKKERFSLILESASTNQTSMYLCASSMTSYTGELFFGEGSRLTVL.

The chain employs TRBV7-8 and TRBJ2-5; D may be TRBD1 (6 bases). The CDR3 runs 17 residues. The V and J ends lost 4 bases and 1 base respectively, with 19 bases between them. Germline lookup yields CDR1 SGHVS and CDR2 FQNEAQ. CDR3: CASSSLLGQSTQETQYF. The DNA of the CDR3 is TGTGCCAGCAGCTCGCTCCTCGGACAGAGCACCCAAGAGACCCAGTACTTC.

The V call is TRBV15, the J call TRBJ2-7; 8 bases line up with TRBD2. Looked up from germline, CDR1 is LNHNV and CDR2 is YYDKDF (reference sequence). V trimming: 0 bases; J trimming: 7 bases; junction bases outside the gene matches: 8. CDR3 size: 15 residues. CDR3: CATSRDPGGAWEQYF. The CDR3, as DNA: TGTGCCACCAGCAGAGATCCGGGAGGGGCTTGGGAGCAGTACTTC.

V is TRBV7-2 and J is TRBJ1-5; D gene ambiguous. The germline CDR1 and CDR2 sequences are SGHTA and FQGNSA. Trimming shortened V by 3 bases and J by 3 bases, and 6 bases separated the two germline ends. CDR3 length: 13 amino acids. CDR3 DNA: TGTGCCAGCAGCTTGTCAGTCAATCAGCCCCAGCATTTT. This gives the protein CASSLSVNQPQHF.

As DNA, the CDR3 is TGTGCCAGCTCACCAGAACGGGGTCCCTACGAGCAGTACTTC. Amino acid sequence: CASSPERGPYEQYF. This chain connects TRBV18 to TRBJ2-7; possibly TRBD2 for D (5 bases). The V end was cut by 2 bases, the J end by 2 bases, with 10 bases between. In germline, CDR1 is KGHSH, CDR2 LQKENI. CDR3 length: 14 residues.

The V gene is TRBV28, the J gene TRBJ2-1, with TRBD1 matching over 9 bases. This CDR3 is built from 13 residues. The V gene's germline CDR1 is MDHEN and CDR2 SYDVKM. V gave up 6 bases and J gave up 9 bases; unmatched junction bases: 6. CDR3 bases: TGTGCCAGCAGCGGGACAGGGATCAGTGAGCAGTTCTTC. It encodes CASSGTGISEQFF.

In DNA form, the CDR3 reads TGCGCCAGCAGCCGGGATAGGCCCGGGGAGCTGTTTTTT. It specifies CASSRDRPGELFF. This rearrangement joins TRBV5-1 to TRBJ2-2; maybe TRBD2 (5 bases). V lost 4 bases and J 6 bases, leaving 10 bases between the germline ends. Germline loops: CDR1 SGHRS, CDR2 YFSETQ. The CDR3 is made up of 13 amino acids.